This T cell receptor beta chain was found in a study of vaccination effects on CD4 cells after COVID-19. TCRdb's table, derived via immunoSEQ multiplex PCR, lists solely in-frame clones and lacks some. Of tens of thousands of clones in the sample, just under 75% were seen once. A remark on this clone: Its antigen remains unidentified.

Deletions cut 3 bases from V and 2 bases from J, with 11 bases between. Germline V gene data show CDR1 as MGHDK and CDR2 as SYGVNS. This CDR3 spans 15 amino acids. Antigen-specific CD4+ T cells were first expanded with viral peptide pools by the ViraFEST assay and only then sequenced. An approximately ten-day culture period preceded the isolation of CD4+ T cells. None of these healthy vaccinees had been infected with SARS-CoV-2 before vaccination. This sequence was found in a human donor who received a COVID-19 vaccine. This sequence joins TRBV25-1 and TRBJ1-5; D gene ambiguous. Source: CD4+ T cells from PBMCs cultured with SARS-CoV-2 spike peptides, taken before COVID-19 vaccination. CDR3 region: CASSDSGPGNQPQHF. In nucleotides, the CDR3 is TGTGCCAGCAGTGATTCGGGTCCCGGCAATCAGCCCCAGCATTTT. Filled out from reference TRBV25-1 and TRBJ1-5, the complete variable domain reads EADIYQTPRYLVIGTGKKITLECSQTMGHDKMYWYQQDPGMELHLIHYSYGVNSTEKGDLSSESTVSRIRTEHFPLTLESARPSHTSQYLCASSDSGPGNQPQHFGDGTRLSIL.